This TCR beta chain was captured in a study of PD-L1 blockade in urothelial cancer. As for the study in general: Samples of blood were analyzed 3 weeks (second dose) and 6 weeks after treatment start. Findings and limits, study-wide: In blood at 3 weeks, tumor-associated clones expanded more among patients with durable benefit. Better survival was predicted when blood TCR clonality before treatment fell below the median.

As for time point: pretreatment peripheral blood. A total of 1 to 8 samples per patient were collected pretreatment and on-treatment. Germline V CDR1 and CDR2: SGHNT, YYREEE (reference sequence). V was shortened by 4 bases and J by 1 base, with 21 bases between the two germline ends. The CDR3 spans 17 residues. With respect to this clone: Its cognate antigen is unknown.

Profiling relied on immunoSEQ multiplex PCR, and the TCRdb table lists in-frame clones only, not all of them. The table has approximately 79,000 clones, around 85% seen once. This TCR derives from a man aged 40-50 years with urothelial cancer. V gene TRBV5-4 combines with J gene TRBJ2-7, with D perhaps TRBD2 (6 bases). Here the sequenced sample was PBMCs, taken around atezolizumab (anti-PD-L1) treatment. The CDR3 coding sequence is TGTGCCAGCAGCATGGGGGGTGGGGCTAGCGCGTCCTACGAGCAGTACTTC. The encoded protein is CASSMGGGASASYEQYF.